The 19 T cell receptor beta chains given below trace back to one sample, sequenced in a study of OX40 agonist ivuxolimab in advanced cancers. Assay: immunoSEQ multiplex PCR; the TCRdb copy retains only in-frame clones and omits some. The table records roughly 60,000 clones, roughly 80% of them present only once. The input for sequencing was CD4+ or CD8+ T cells sorted from blood, taken in a trial of the OX40 agonist ivuxolimab. The source of these receptors is an adult with an advanced solid tumor such as melanoma, head and neck, liver or kidney cancer.

In regard to this clone: The germline gene is not matched at one end of the junction; a read error may be the cause. The rearrangement joins TRBV15 to TRBJ2-1; weak D call: TRBD2 (5 bases). Per the germline V gene, CDR1 is LNHNV and CDR2 is YYDKDF (reference sequence). This CDR3 is built from 15 residues. The CDR3 protein is CATSRAPDSNNEQFF. CDR3 coding DNA: TGTGCCACCAGCAGAGCCCCGGACTCCAACAATGAGCAGTTCTTC.

This clone was observed a single time. The chain carries TRBV29-1 and TRBJ2-7; D remains unclear. This CDR3 region has 14 residues. Germline CDR1 SQVTM, CDR2 ANQGSEA. V was clipped by 4 bases and J by 5 bases, with 18 bases between them. CDR3 residues: CSVALGTRSDEQYF. As DNA, the CDR3 is TGCAGCGTTGCATTGGGCACAAGGTCCGACGAGCAGTACTTC.

The rearrangement uses TRBV18 and TRBJ2-2, with 7 bases fitting TRBD1. V was clipped by 4 bases and J by 6 bases; unmatched bases: 11. The CDR3 spans 16 residues. Germline lookup yields CDR1 KGHSH and CDR2 LQKENI. In DNA form, the CDR3 reads TGTGCCAGCTCACAAGACAGGGTGGTGAAGGCCGGGGAGCTGTTTTTT. Translated, it gives CASSQDRVVKAGELFF. Combining the CDR3 with reference TRBV18 and TRBJ2-2 gives the whole variable domain NAGVMQNPRHLVRRRGQEARLRCSPMKGHSHVYWYRQLPEEGLKFMVYLQKENIIDESGMPKERFSAEFPKEGPSILRIQQVVRGDSAAYFCASSQDRVVKAGELFFGEGSRLTVL.

This chain joins TRBV19 and TRBJ1-2, with D perhaps matching TRBD1 (6 bases). Germline V gene lookup returns CDR1 LNHDA and CDR2 SQIVND (reference sequence). This CDR3 has 16 amino acids. V lost 3 bases to trimming and J lost 4 bases, with 18 bases between them. The CDR3: CASSILPGGASYGYTF. The CDR3 bases are TGTGCCAGTAGTATTCTCCCGGGGGGCGCAAGCTATGGCTACACCTTC.

The V gene is TRBV19, the J gene TRBJ1-3; TRBD1 is a possible D gene (6 bases). There are 17 residues in the CDR3. Germline V gene lookup returns CDR1 LNHDA and CDR2 SQIVND (reference sequence). V dropped 8 bases and J dropped 0 bases, with 20 bases sitting between them. CDR3 bases: TGTGCCAGTTTGGGCCCCCGGACAGCACTCTCTGGAAACACCATATATTTT. It specifies CASLGPRTALSGNTIYF.

The chain carries TRBV2 and TRBJ2-1; 11 bases align to TRBD2. V trimming: 4 bases; J trimming: 10 bases; junction bases outside the gene matches: 15. The germline V gene encodes CDR1 SNHLY and CDR2 FYNNEI. The CDR3 runs to 17 residues. CDR3 region: CASSVLATSGGGSEQFF. The CDR3 DNA is TGTGCCAGCAGTGTGTTGGCCACTAGCGGGGGTGGTAGCGAGCAGTTCTTC.

V and J are TRBV7-3 and TRBJ2-5; TRBD2 agrees at 7 bases. Trimming at V came to 5 bases and at J to 4 bases, leaving 10 bases not matched to a gene. Germline CDR1 is SGHTA and CDR2 is FQGTGA. CDR3 length equals 15 residues. CDR3 sequence (DNA): TGTGCCAGCAGCCTCGGACTAGAAGTCGTAGAGACCCAGTACTTC. Translating it yields CASSLGLEVVETQYF.

The V and J genes are TRBV29-1 and TRBJ2-7; D possibly uses TRBD1 or TRBD2 (6 bases each). The CDR3 totals 11 residues. Trimming shortened V by 4 bases and J by 6 bases, and 10 bases separated the two germline ends. Germline assignment: CDR1 SQVTM and CDR2 ANQGSEA. CDR3 DNA sequence: TGCAGCGTTGGGGGGCGGGGCGAGCAGTACTTC. It specifies CSVGGRGEQYF.

This sequence joins TRBV30 and TRBJ2-4; possibly TRBD2 for D (7 bases). The CDR3 has 17 amino acids. Trimming took 0 bases from V and 2 from J, leaving 17 bases between them. Germline-derived CDR1 and CDR2 are GTSNPN and SVGIG (reference sequence). The chain's CDR3 is CAWSVLGGAGSKNIQYF. The CDR3 region has the DNA TGTGCCTGGAGTGTACTTGGGGGGGCGGGATCCAAAAACATTCAGTACTTC.

This sequence joins TRBV27 and TRBJ2-2; D is ambiguous. Trimming pared 2 bases from V and 3 bases from J, leaving 4 bases between. Germline loops: CDR1 MNHEY, CDR2 SMNVEV (reference sequence). The CDR3 has 13 residues. Here the CDR3 reads CASSLEHTGELFF. The DNA of the CDR3 is TGTGCCAGCAGTTTAGAGCACACCGGGGAGCTGTTTTTT.

V and J are TRBV28 and TRBJ1-5, with 8 bases lining up with TRBD1. This CDR3 region has 18 residues. The V gene's germline CDR1 is MDHEN and CDR2 SYDVKM. Losses at the gene ends were 10 bases for V and 4 bases for J; bases not matched to a gene: 21. CDR3 nucleotide sequence: TGTGCCATTGAGGGGGGGACAGGTATGTTTCTGTGGAATCAGCCCCAGCATTTT. It codes for CAIEGGTGMFLWNQPQHF.

About this clone: This sample also contains other DNA sequences that code for the same CDR3. The chain joins TRBV30 to TRBJ2-7; TRBD1 is a possible D gene (5 bases). V gave up 1 base and J gave up 2 bases, with 12 bases separating them. Germline V CDR1 and CDR2: GTSNPN, SVGIG (reference sequence). CDR3 length equals 14 residues. The CDR3 sequence: CAWSGPGLAYEQYF. CDR3 nucleotide sequence: TGTGCCTGGAGTGGTCCAGGGCTAGCCTACGAGCAGTACTTC.

The chain couples TRBV28 to TRBJ1-2; the D gene is possibly TRBD1 (5 bases). This CDR3 has 13 residues. The V gene's germline CDR1 is MDHEN and CDR2 SYDVKM. V lost 5 bases to trimming and J lost 2 bases, with 9 bases between them. This chain's CDR3 is CASSNWGNYGYTF. As DNA, the CDR3 is TGTGCCAGCAGTAATTGGGGGAACTATGGCTACACCTTC.

The chain is built from TRBV9 and TRBJ2-5, with D perhaps TRBD2 (6 bases). The germline V gene encodes CDR1 SGDLS and CDR2 YYNGEE. V lost 3 bases and J 1 base, leaving 13 bases between the germline ends. This CDR3 contains 15 residues. CDR3 nucleotides: TGTGCCAGCAGCGCCCTCAGGGACTTCCAAGAGACCCAGTACTTC. This encodes CASSALRDFQETQYF. Based on the CDR3 plus reference TRBV9 and TRBJ2-5, the full variable domain is DSGVTQTPKHLITATGQRVTLRCSPRSGDLSVYWYQQSLDQGLQFLIQYYNGEERAKGNILERFSAQQFPDLHSELNLSSLELGDSALYFCASSALRDFQETQYFGPGTRLLVL.

The chain joins TRBV5-4 to TRBJ2-1; D is undetermined. Germline values: CDR1 SGHNT, CDR2 YYREEE (reference sequence). The CDR3 contains 13 residues. V lost 2 bases to trimming and J lost 4 bases, with 7 bases between them. CDR3 region: CASSLKGYNEQFF. The CDR3 region has the DNA TGTGCCAGCAGCTTAAAAGGATACAATGAGCAGTTCTTC.

The chain joins TRBV11-3 to TRBJ2-5, with unresolved D. Trimming stripped 2 bases from V and 1 base from J, with 5 bases between. The germline V gene has CDR1 SGHNT and CDR2 YENEEA. The CDR3 has 13 residues. The CDR3 region has the DNA TGTGCCAGCAGCTTAAGGCCCCAAGAGACCCAGTACTTC. Translated, it gives CASSLRPQETQYF.

Comment on this clone: At one end, the junction sequence differs from germline, possibly due to a read error. The V gene is TRBV7-7, the J gene TRBJ2-1, with D possibly being TRBD1 or TRBD2 (5 bases each). The CDR3 extends over 17 amino acids. From germline, CDR1 is SSHAT and CDR2 FNYEAQ (reference sequence). In DNA, the CDR3 is TGTGCTAGCAGCTTAGGTGTGCAGGGACGGATCTACAATGAGCAGTTCTTC. Protein product: CASSLGVQGRIYNEQFF.

The chain combines TRBV7-9 with TRBJ2-5; a weak D match, TRBD1 (6 bases). CDR3 length: 16 residues. Germline values: CDR1 SEHNR, CDR2 FQNEAQ (reference sequence). Trimming cost V 6 bases and J 0 bases, with 17 bases left between them. CDR3 coding DNA: TGTGCCAGCAGTTCTCTACAGGGACGGTACCAAGAGACCCAGTACTTC. Encoded protein: CASSSLQGRYQETQYF.

V is TRBV2 and J is TRBJ1-2, with 9 positions matching TRBD1. Germline V gives CDR1 SNHLY, CDR2 FYNNEI. The CDR3 totals 15 residues. The trim removed 5 bases at V and 7 bases at J, leaving 11 bases unmatched. As DNA, the CDR3 is TGTGCCAGCAGTCGTCAGGGACAGGGCTGGTTTGGCTACACCTTC. It translates to CASSRQGQGWFGYTF. Variable domain in full (rest from reference TRBV2 and TRBJ1-2): EPEVTQTPSHQVTQMGQEVILRCVPISNHLYFYWYRQILGQKVEFLVSFYNNEISEKSEIFDDQFSVERPDGSNFTLKIRSTKLEDSAMYFCASSRQGQGWFGYTFGSGTRLTVV.